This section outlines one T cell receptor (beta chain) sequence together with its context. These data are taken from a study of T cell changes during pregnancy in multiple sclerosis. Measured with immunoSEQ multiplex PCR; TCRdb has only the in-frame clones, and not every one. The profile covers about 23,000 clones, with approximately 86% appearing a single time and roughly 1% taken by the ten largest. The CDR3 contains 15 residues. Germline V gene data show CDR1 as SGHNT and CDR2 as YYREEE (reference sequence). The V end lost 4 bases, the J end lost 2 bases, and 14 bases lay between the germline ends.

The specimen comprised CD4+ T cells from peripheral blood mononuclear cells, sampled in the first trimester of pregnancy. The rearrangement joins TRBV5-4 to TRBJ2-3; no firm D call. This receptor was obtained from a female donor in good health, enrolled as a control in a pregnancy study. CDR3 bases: TGTGCCAGCAGCCAACTTGATTCTCCCACAGATACGCAGTATTTT. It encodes CASSQLDSPTDTQYF.